This T cell receptor (beta chain) was observed in a study of T cell clusters in autoimmune cytopenias. Study details: The mean age of healthy donor controls was 56 years, the median about 58 years.

Multiplex touch-down PCR amplified TRB using TRB-A and TRB-B pools in one tube. TCRdb processed the multiplex PCR reads again and assigns one entry to each CDR3 protein, with no DNA. This table lists about 4,100 distinct CDR3 sequences. Study-wide results and limits: Comparing secondary cytopenia with chronic lymphocytic leukemia showed no cluster-lack signature, apparently masked by lymphoma repertoire.

TRB amplification used 250 ng of peripheral blood genomic DNA. The V gene's germline CDR1 is SGHKS and CDR2 YYEKEE (reference sequence). The CDR3 covers 16 residues. Its frequency marks this clonotype as medium-sized. Its antigen remains unidentified. The data also belong to a second study, concerning T cell repertoires in aging, cancer and after chemotherapy. That paper notes: Donors were grouped into six age bands spanning 30 or younger through 70 or older.

The specimen was peripheral blood. The J gene is TRBJ2-1, the V gene TRBV5-5; the D gene TCRdb calls, TRBD2, cannot be checked with no DNA. The sequence came from a human donor in good health. The CDR3 is CASSPRSPGGLNEQFF.